Below, 14 T cell receptor beta chains from the same sample are listed, as sequenced in a study of patients and donors after allogeneic stem cell transplantation. TCRdb passed the RT-PCR reads through MiXCR, listing each CDR3 protein once. The profile shows about 90,000 distinct CDR3 sequences, around 49% of them singletons. The sequenced material came from blood, either unsorted or a sorted T cell fraction (not recorded which). Source of these receptors: a human donor who was either an allogeneic HSCT recipient or a stem cell or donor lymphocyte infusion donor (not recorded which). It is not recorded whose cells these are; they may come from a transplant donor.

This clonotype was seen more than once but under ten times. The chain joins TRBV9 to TRBJ1-1, with 7 bases fitting TRBD1. The CDR3 loop spans 15 amino acids. After removal of 4 bases from V and 4 bases from J, the junction contained 10 bases not matched to a gene. CDR1 is SGDLS and CDR2 is YYNGEE in the germline V gene. The CDR3, as DNA: TGTGCCAGCAGCCCTCGACAGGGACGGGGCACTGAAGCTTTCTTT. Its translation is CASSPRQGRGTEAFF.

This clonotype has more than one count but fewer than ten. This chain joins TRBV11-2 and TRBJ2-2, with TRBD2 identical over 8 bases. The V and J ends lost 4 bases and 3 bases, in that order; junction bases with no gene match: 7. CDR3 length: 16 amino acids. The germline V gene encodes CDR1 SGHAT and CDR2 FQNNGV. CDR3 in amino acids: CASSSLTSGYTGELFF. The CDR3 region has the DNA TGTGCCAGCAGCTCCCTCACTAGCGGCTACACCGGGGAGCTGTTTTTT.

The gene calls are TRBV12-3 or TRBV12-4 and TRBJ1-1, with 7 bases identical to TRBD1. The CDR3 loop spans 14 amino acids. V was pared by 6 bases and J by 5 bases, with 9 bases of the junction left unmatched. CDR3 sequence reads: CASRDRVKGTEAFF. The CDR3, as DNA: TGTGCCAGCAGAGACAGGGTTAAGGGGACTGAAGCTTTCTTT.

The genes are TRBV29-1 and TRBJ2-3, with D maybe TRBD2 (5 bases). This CDR3 comprises 17 residues. Germline V CDR1 and CDR2: SQVTM, ANQGSEA. The V gene lost 1 base and the J gene lost 2 bases, with 19 bases spanning the gap. The CDR3 nucleotides read TGCAGCGTTGAAGCTCCCAAAGAGCGGACCTTCACAGATACGCAGTATTTT. Translated: CSVEAPKERTFTDTQYF.

This clonotype was seen once. The CDR3 spells CSARRRTGGYQPQHF. Here the CDR3 DNA reads TGCAGTGCTAGACGCCGGACAGGGGGCTATCAGCCCCAGCATTTT. This chain links TRBV20-1 with TRBJ1-5; 11 bases map to TRBD1. CDR3 length: 15 residues. Germline V CDR1 and CDR2: DFQATT, SNEGSKA (reference sequence). V lost 2 bases, J lost 5 bases, and 5 bases stayed unmatched.

The rearrangement links TRBV7-9 to TRBJ1-1, with 9 bases identical to TRBD1. The CDR3 runs 15 residues. CDR1 SEHNR and CDR2 FQNEAQ come from the germline V gene (reference sequence). The junction had 10 bases not matched to a gene; V was cut back by 4 bases and J by 7 bases. For the CDR3, the DNA is TGTGCCAGCAGCTCCCACGCAATGGGACAGGGTGAAGCTTTCTTT. Translating it yields CASSSHAMGQGEAFF.

V is TRBV28 and J is TRBJ2-7; 8 bases are a match to TRBD1. The trim removed 5 bases at V and 0 bases at J, leaving 3 bases unmatched. There are 14 residues in the CDR3. Germline V CDR1 and CDR2: MDHEN, SYDVKM. The CDR3 sequence: CASSPGQGSYEQYF. DNA of the CDR3: TGTGCCAGCAGTCCCGGACAGGGCTCCTACGAGCAGTACTTC.

In its sample, this clonotype was seen once. The chain uses TRBV10-3 and TRBJ2-7, with a weak D call TRBD1 (6 bases). V was pared by 4 bases and J by 3 bases, with 19 bases between. CDR1 and CDR2 (germline): ENHRY, SYGVKD. This CDR3 region has 16 residues. CDR3 in amino acids: CAISAPTGLEDYEQYF. The CDR3 region has the DNA TGTGCCATCAGTGCACCAACAGGGTTAGAAGACTACGAGCAGTACTTC.

This chain links TRBV12-3 or TRBV12-4 with TRBJ1-1, with TRBD1 matching 11 bases. With V trimmed by 6 bases and J by 0 bases, 6 bases remained unmatched. The length of the CDR3 is 16 residues. CDR3 sequence reads: CASRPGQGAMNTEAFF. Written as DNA, the CDR3 is TGTGCCAGCAGACCCGGACAGGGGGCAATGAACACTGAAGCTTTCTTT.

J is TRBJ1-6 and V is TRBV7-9, with D unresolved. Germline-derived CDR1 and CDR2 are SEHNR and FQNEAQ (reference sequence). The CDR3 is 14 amino acids. Trimming stripped 1 base from V and 8 bases from J, with 9 bases between. The CDR3, as DNA: TGTGCCAGCAGCTTAGGTGCAGTTGATTCACCCCTCCACTTT. Translation: CASSLGAVDSPLHF.

The chain carries TRBV28 and TRBJ2-3; 8 bases are a match to TRBD1. The trim removed 4 bases at V and 0 bases at J, leaving 3 bases unmatched. The CDR3 covers 15 residues. The V gene's germline CDR1 is MDHEN and CDR2 SYDVKM. In DNA, the CDR3 is TGTGCCAGCAGTTCCACAGGGGGTAGCACAGATACGCAGTATTTT. Protein: CASSSTGGSTDTQYF.

This clonotype has a handful of counts. The V gene is TRBV5-1, the J gene TRBJ1-2; no clear D. Between the trimmed V and J ends, which lost 0 bases and 2 bases, there was a span of 5 bases. Germline CDR1 is SGHRS and CDR2 is YFSETQ. The CDR3 consists of 13 residues. The CDR3 DNA sequence: TGCGCCAGCAGCTTGGCGGAGAACTATGGCTACACCTTC. It specifies CASSLAENYGYTF.

The rearrangement links TRBV28 to TRBJ1-5, with a weak D call TRBD1 (6 bases). Trimming left V 10 bases short and J 7 bases short, with 17 bases between. CDR3 length: 13 residues. CDR1 is MDHEN and CDR2 is SYDVKM in the germline V gene. The CDR3 here is CATGTPIVQPQHF. CDR3 nucleotide sequence: TGTGCCACCGGGACACCCATTGTCCAGCCCCAGCATTTT.

In DNA, the CDR3 is TGCAGCGTTGAAACTAGCGGGAGGGCAGGGGCCAACGTCCTGACTTTC. Its protein product is CSVETSGRAGANVLTF. The J gene is TRBJ2-6, the V gene TRBV29-1; 13 bases align to TRBD2. Per germline, CDR1 SQVTM and CDR2 ANQGSEA. The CDR3 consists of 16 residues. V dropped 2 bases and J dropped 4; count of bases not matched to a gene: 2.